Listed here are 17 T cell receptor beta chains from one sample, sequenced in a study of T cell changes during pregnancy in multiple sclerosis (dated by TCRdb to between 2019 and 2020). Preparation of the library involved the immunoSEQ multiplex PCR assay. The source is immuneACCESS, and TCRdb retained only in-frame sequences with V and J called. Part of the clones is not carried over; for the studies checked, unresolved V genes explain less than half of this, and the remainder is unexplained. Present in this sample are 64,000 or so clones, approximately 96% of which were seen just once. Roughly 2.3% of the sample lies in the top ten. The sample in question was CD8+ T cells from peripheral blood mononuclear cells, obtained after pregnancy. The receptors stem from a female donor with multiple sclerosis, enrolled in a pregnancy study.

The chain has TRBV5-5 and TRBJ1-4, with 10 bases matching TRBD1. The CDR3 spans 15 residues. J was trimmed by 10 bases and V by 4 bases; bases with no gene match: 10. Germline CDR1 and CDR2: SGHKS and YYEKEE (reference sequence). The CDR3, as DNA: TGTGCCAGCAGCGAGTACGGGACAGGGGCTGCAAAACTGTTTTTT. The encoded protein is CASSEYGTGAAKLFF.

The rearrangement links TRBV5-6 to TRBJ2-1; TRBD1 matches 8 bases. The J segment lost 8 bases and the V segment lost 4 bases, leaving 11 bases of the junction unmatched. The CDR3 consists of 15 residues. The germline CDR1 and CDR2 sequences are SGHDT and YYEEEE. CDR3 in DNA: TGTGCCAGCAGCCCCACACTGGACAGGGTCTATGAGCAGTTCTTC. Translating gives CASSPTLDRVYEQFF.

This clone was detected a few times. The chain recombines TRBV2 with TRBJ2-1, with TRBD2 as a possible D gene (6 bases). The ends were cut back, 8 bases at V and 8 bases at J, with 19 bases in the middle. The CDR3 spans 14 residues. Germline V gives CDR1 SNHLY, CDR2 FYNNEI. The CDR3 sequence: CASRRLGVGDEQFF. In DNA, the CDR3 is TGTGCCAGCCGTAGACTAGGGGTTGGCGATGAGCAGTTCTTC.

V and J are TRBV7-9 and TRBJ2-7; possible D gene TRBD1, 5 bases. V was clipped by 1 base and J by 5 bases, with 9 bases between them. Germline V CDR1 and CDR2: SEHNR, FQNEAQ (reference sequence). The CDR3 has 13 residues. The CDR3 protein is CASSLVRADEQYF. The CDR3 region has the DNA TGTGCCAGCAGCTTAGTCAGGGCAGACGAGCAGTACTTC. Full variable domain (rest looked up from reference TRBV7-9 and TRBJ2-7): DTGVSQNPRHKITKRGQNVTFRCDPISEHNRLYWYRQTLGQGPEFLTYFQNEAQLEKSRLLSDRFSAERPKGSFSTLEIQRTEQGDSAMYLCASSLVRADEQYFGPGTRLTVT.

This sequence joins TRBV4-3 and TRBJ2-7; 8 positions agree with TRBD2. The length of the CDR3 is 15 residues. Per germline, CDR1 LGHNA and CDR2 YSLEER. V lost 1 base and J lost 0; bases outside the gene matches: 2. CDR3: CASSQGLAGSYEQYF. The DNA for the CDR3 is TGCGCCAGCAGCCAAGGGCTAGCGGGCTCCTACGAGCAGTACTTC.

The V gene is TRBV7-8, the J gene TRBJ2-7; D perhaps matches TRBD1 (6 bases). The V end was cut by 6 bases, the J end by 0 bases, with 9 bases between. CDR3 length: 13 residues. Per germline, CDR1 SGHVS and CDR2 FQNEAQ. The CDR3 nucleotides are TGTGCCAGCAGGACAGGCGACTCCTACGAGCAGTACTTC. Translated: CASRTGDSYEQYF.

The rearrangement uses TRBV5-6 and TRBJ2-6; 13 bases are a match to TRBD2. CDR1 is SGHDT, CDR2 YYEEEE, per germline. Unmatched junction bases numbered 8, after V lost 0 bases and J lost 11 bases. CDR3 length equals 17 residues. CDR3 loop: CASSLGGNGLAGDVLTF. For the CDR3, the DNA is TGTGCCAGCAGCTTGGGGGGAAACGGACTAGCGGGAGACGTCCTGACTTTC.

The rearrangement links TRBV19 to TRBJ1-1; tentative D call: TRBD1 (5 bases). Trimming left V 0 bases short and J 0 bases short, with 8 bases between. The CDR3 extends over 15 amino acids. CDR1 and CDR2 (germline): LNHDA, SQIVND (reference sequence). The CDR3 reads CASSIERGLNTEAFF. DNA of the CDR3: TGTGCCAGTAGTATAGAAAGGGGCTTGAACACTGAAGCTTTCTTT.

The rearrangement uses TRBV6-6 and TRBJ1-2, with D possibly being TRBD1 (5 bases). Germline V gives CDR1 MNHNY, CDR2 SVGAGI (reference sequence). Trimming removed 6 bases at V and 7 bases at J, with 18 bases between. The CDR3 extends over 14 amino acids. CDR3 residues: CASSSTIGVTGYTF. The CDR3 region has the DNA TGTGCCAGCAGCTCTACTATAGGGGTAACTGGCTACACCTTC.

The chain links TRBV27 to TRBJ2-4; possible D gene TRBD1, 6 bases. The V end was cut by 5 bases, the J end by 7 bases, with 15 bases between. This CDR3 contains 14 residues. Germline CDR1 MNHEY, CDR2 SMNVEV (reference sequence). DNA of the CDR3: TGTGCCAGCAGTGACGGACAGCGCATGAACATTCAGTACTTC. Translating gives CASSDGQRMNIQYF.

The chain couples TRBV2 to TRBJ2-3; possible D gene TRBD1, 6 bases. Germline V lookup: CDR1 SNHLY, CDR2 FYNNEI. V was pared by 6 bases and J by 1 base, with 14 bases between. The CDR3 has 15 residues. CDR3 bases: TGTGCCAGCAGGGGACCGGGACACCGCACAGATACGCAGTATTTT. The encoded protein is CASRGPGHRTDTQYF. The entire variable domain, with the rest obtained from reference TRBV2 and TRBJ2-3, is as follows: EPEVTQTPSHQVTQMGQEVILRCVPISNHLYFYWYRQILGQKVEFLVSFYNNEISEKSEIFDDQFSVERPDGSNFTLKIRSTKLEDSAMYFCASRGPGHRTDTQYFGPGTRLTVL.

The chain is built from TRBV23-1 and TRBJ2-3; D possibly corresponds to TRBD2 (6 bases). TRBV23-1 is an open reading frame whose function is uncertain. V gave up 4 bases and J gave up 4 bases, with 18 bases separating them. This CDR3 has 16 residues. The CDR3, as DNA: TGCGCCAGCAGTCCCCCGAGACTAGTGAGACCAGATACGCAGTATTTT. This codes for CASSPPRLVRPDTQYF.

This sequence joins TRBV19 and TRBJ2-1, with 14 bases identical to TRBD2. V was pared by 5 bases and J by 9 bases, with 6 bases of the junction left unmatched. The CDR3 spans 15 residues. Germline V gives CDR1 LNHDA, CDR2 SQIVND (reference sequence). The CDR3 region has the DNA TGTGCCAGTAGTGCGGGACTAGCGGGAGTCCTTGAGCAGTTCTTC. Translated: CASSAGLAGVLEQFF.

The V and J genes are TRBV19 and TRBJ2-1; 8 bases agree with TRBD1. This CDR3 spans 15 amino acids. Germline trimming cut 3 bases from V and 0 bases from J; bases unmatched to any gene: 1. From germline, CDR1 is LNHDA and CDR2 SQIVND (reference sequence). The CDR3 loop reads CASSITGGSYNEQFF. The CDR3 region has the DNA TGTGCCAGTAGTATCACAGGGGGCTCCTACAATGAGCAGTTCTTC.

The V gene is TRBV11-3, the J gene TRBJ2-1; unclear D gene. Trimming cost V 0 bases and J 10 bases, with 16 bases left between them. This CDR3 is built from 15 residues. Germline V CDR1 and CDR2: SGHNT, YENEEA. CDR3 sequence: CASSLDSTAFNEQFF. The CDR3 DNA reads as TGTGCCAGCAGCTTAGACAGTACAGCCTTCAACGAGCAGTTCTTC.

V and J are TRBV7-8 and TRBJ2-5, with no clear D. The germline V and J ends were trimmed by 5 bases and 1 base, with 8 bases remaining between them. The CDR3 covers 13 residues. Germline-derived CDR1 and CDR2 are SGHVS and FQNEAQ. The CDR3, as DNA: TGTGCCAGCAGCCCGCCACTCCAAGAGACCCAGTACTTC. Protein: CASSPPLQETQYF.

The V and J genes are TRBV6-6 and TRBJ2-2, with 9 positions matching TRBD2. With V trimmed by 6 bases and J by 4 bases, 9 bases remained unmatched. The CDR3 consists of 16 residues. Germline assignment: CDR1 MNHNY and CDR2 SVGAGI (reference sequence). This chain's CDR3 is CASSLTSGRFTGELFF. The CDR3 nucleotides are TGTGCCAGCAGCCTTACCAGCGGGAGGTTCACCGGGGAGCTGTTTTTT.